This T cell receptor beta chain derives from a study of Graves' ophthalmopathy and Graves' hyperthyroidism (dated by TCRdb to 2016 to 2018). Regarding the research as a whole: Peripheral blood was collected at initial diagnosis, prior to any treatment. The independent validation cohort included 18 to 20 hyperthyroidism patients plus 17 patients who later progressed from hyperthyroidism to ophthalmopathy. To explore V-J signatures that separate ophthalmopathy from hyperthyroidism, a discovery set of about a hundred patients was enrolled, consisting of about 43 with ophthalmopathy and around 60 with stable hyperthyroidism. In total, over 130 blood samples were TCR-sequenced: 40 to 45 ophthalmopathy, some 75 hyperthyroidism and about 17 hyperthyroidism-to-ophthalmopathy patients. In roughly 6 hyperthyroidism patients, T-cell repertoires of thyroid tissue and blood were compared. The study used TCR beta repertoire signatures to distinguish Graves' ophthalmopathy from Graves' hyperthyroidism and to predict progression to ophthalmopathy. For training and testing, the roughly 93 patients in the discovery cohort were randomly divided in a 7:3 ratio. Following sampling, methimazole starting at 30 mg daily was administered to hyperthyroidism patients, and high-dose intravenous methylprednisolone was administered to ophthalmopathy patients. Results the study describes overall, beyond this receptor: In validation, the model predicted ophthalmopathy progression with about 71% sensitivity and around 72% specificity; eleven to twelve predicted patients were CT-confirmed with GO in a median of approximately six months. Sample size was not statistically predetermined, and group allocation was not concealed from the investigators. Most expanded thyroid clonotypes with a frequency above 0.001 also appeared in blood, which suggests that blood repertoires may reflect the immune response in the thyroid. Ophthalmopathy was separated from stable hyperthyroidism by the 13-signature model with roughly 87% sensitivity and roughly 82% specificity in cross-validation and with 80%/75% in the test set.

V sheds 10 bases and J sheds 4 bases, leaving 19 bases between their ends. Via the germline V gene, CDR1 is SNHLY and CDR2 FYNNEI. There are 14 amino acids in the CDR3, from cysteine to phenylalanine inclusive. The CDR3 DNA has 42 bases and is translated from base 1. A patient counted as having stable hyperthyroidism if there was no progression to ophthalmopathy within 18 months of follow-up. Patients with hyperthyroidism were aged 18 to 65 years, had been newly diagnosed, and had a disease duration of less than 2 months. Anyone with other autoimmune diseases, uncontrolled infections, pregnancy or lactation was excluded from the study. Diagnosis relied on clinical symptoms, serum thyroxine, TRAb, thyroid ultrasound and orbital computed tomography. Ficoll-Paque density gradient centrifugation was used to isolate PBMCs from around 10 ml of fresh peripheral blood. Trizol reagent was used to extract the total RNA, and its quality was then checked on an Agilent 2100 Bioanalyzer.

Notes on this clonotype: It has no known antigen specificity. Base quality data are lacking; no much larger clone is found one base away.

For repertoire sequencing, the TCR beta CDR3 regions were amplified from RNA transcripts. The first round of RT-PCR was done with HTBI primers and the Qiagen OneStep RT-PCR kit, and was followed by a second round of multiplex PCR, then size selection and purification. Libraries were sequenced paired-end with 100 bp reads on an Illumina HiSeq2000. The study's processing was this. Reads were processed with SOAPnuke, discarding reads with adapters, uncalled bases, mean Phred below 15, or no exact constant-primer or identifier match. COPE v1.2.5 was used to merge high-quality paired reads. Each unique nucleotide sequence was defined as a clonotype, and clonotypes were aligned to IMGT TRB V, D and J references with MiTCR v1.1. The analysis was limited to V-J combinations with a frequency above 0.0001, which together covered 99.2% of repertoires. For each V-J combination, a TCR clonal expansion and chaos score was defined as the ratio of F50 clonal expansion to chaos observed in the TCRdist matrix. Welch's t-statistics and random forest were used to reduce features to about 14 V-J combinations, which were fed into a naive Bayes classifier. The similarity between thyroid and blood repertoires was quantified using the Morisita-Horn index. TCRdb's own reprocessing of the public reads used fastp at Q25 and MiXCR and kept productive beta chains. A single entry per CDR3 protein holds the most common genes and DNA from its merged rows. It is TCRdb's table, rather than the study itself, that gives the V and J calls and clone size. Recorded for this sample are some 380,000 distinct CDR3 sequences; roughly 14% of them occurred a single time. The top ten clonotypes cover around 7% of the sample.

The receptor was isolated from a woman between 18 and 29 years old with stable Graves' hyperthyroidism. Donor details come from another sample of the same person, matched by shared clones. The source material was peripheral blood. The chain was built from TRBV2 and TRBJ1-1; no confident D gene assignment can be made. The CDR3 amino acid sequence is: CATLPWREGTEAFF. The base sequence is TGTGCCACCCTACCGTGGAGGGAGGGCACTGAAGCTTTCTTT.